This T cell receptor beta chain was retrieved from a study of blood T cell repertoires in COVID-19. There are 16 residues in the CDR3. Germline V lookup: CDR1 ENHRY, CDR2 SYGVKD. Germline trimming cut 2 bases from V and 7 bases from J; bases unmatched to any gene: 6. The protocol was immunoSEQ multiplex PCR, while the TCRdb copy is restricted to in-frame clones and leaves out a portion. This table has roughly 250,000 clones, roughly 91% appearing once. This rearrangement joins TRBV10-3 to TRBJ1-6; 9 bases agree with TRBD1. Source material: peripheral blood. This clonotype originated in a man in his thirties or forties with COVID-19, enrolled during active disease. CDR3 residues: CAISEPAGTGNSPLHF. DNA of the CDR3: TGTGCCATCAGTGAGCCCGCGGGGACAGGGAATTCACCCCTCCACTTT.